The 14 T cell receptor beta chains presented below share a single source sample, sequenced in a study of cytomegalovirus exposure and HLA in healthy donors. The PCR ran on 60 Vbeta and 13 Jbeta primers. Assay used: immunoSEQ multiplex PCR; TCRdb lists only in-frame clones, some missing. The table has 110,000 to 150,000 clones, roughly 9.7% seen once. Sequenced input: PBMCs. The source is a man aged 45-65 years in good health and CMV-seronegative.

This clone was found a few times. The chain couples TRBV2 to TRBJ1-5; 8 nucleotides align to TRBD1. The germline V gene encodes CDR1 SNHLY and CDR2 FYNNEI. The trim removed 6 bases at V and 3 bases at J, leaving 4 bases unmatched. The CDR3 runs 14 residues. The CDR3 protein is CASSRQGSNQPQHF. DNA for the CDR3: TGTGCCAGCAGCCGACAGGGGTCCAATCAGCCCCAGCATTTT.

A single count supports this clone. The rearrangement uses TRBV5-1 and TRBJ2-4, with unresolved D. V lost 0 bases, J lost 0 bases, and 4 bases lay in between. This CDR3 comprises 14 residues. The V gene's germline CDR1 is SGHRS and CDR2 YFSETQ. CDR3 sequence (DNA): TGCGCCAGCAGCTTGGTGGCAGCCAAAAACATTCAGTACTTC. Its protein product is CASSLVAAKNIQYF. Together with reference TRBV5-1 and TRBJ2-4, the CDR3 gives the full variable domain: KAGVTQTPRYLIKTRGQQVTLSCSPISGHRSVSWYQQTPGQGLQFLFEYFSETQRNKGNFPGRFSGRQFSNSRSEMNVSTLELGDSALYLCASSLVAAKNIQYFGAGTRLSVL.

This chain uses TRBV7-2 with TRBJ1-1, with D perhaps matching TRBD1 (5 bases). Germline V gene data show CDR1 as SGHTA and CDR2 as FQGNSA. Trimming removed 5 bases from V and 4 bases from J, with 14 bases in between. The CDR3 extends over 14 amino acids. The DNA of the CDR3 is TGTGCCAGCAGCGTGGGAACGGGGGGCACTGAAGCTTTCTTT. Its translation is CASSVGTGGTEAFF. Full variable domain (rest looked up from reference TRBV7-2 and TRBJ1-1): GAGVSQSPSNKVTEKGKDVELRCDPISGHTALYWYRQSLGQGLEFLIYFQGNSAPDKSGLPSDRFSAERTGGSVSTLTIQRTQQEDSAVYLCASSVGTGGTEAFFGQGTRLTVV.

This clone was observed a few times. The genes are TRBV6-5 and TRBJ1-1; D is unresolved. The CDR3 runs 16 residues. Germline CDR1 is MNHEY and CDR2 is SVGAGI. Deletions cut 0 bases from V and 0 bases from J, with 11 bases between. DNA for the CDR3: TGTGCCAGCAGTTACTCAAGTGGCAGGCTGAACACTGAAGCTTTCTTT. Encoded protein: CASSYSSGRLNTEAFF.

Only a few counts were recorded for this clone. The chain uses TRBV4-1 and TRBJ2-1; 10 positions match TRBD2. Germline V lookup: CDR1 MGHRA, CDR2 YSYEKL. The CDR3 sequence is 17 residues long. V gave up 1 base and J gave up 6 bases; unmatched junction bases: 9. In nucleotides, the CDR3 is TGCGCCAGCAGCCAAGCACCAACTAGCGGGGTCTTCAATGAGCAGTTCTTC. This sequence encodes CASSQAPTSGVFNEQFF.

This clone was observed a handful of times. The V gene is TRBV6-1, the J gene TRBJ2-3; D ambiguous. CDR1 and CDR2 (germline): MNHNS, SASEGT. V lost 5 bases and J 0 bases, leaving 12 bases between the germline ends. The CDR3 covers 15 residues. In nucleotides, the CDR3 is TGTGCCAGCAGTCCTCTATACGGGAGCACAGATACGCAGTATTTT. Protein sequence: CASSPLYGSTDTQYF.

This clone was seen more than once but under ten times. V gene TRBV9 combines with J gene TRBJ2-1; 8 bases are shared with TRBD2. CDR3 length: 15 residues. Germline V gives CDR1 SGDLS, CDR2 YYNGEE. J gave up 5 bases and V 0 bases, and 4 bases lay outside the gene matches. This CDR3 reads CASSVVGAGDNEQFF. CDR3 coding DNA: TGTGCCAGCAGCGTAGTGGGAGCGGGAGACAATGAGCAGTTCTTC.

This sequence joins TRBV19 and TRBJ2-7, with 9 bases identical to TRBD1. With 4 bases clipped from V and 1 base from J, the junction kept 8 bases outside the gene matches. The CDR3 totals 16 residues. The germline gives CDR1 LNHDA, CDR2 SQIVND (reference sequence). DNA for the CDR3: TGTGCCAGTAGTACCACAGGGGGCCCCCTGTCCTACGAGCAGTACTTC. Its translation is CASSTTGGPLSYEQYF.

The chain has TRBV25-1 and TRBJ1-3; 7 positions match TRBD1. V lost 3 bases to trimming and J lost 3 bases; unmatched junction nucleotides: 8. The V gene's germline CDR1 is MGHDK and CDR2 SYGVNS. This CDR3 has 16 amino acids. This CDR3 reads CASSDPAGGFGNTIYF. Here the CDR3 DNA reads TGTGCCAGCAGTGATCCGGCAGGGGGTTTTGGAAACACCATATATTTT.

This clone showed up just a few times. The chain uses TRBV30 and TRBJ2-2; a weak D match, TRBD2 (5 bases). CDR1 is GTSNPN, CDR2 SVGIG, per germline (reference sequence). Deletions cut 4 bases from V and 3 bases from J, with 12 bases between. This CDR3 comprises 14 residues. The CDR3 DNA reads as TGTGCCTGGAAAACGGGATCCCACACCGGGGAGCTGTTTTTT. It translates to CAWKTGSHTGELFF.

The chain combines TRBV6-1 with TRBJ2-7; tentative D call: TRBD1 (6 bases). V lost 11 bases, J lost 7 bases, and 21 bases lay in between. CDR3 size: 13 residues. Germline CDR1 MNHNS, CDR2 SASEGT. The CDR3 region has the DNA TGTGCCGCCGGACAGACTACTCTTGGGGAGCAGTACTTC. Protein: CAAGQTTLGEQYF.

The chain uses TRBV29-1 and TRBJ2-2; TRBD2 might be the D (5 bases). V shed 6 bases and J shed 4 bases, with 18 bases lying between them. CDR1 is SQVTM, CDR2 ANQGSEA, per germline. This CDR3 spans 15 amino acids. The CDR3 region is CSVRVDLVGTGELFF. For the CDR3, the DNA is TGCAGCGTCCGAGTGGACTTGGTAGGCACCGGGGAGCTGTTTTTT.

This chain links TRBV5-1 with TRBJ2-2, with D perhaps matching TRBD2 (5 bases). Germline V gene sequence: CDR1 SGHRS, CDR2 YFSETQ. Trimming removed 0 bases at V and 5 bases at J, with 17 bases between. The length of the CDR3 is 17 residues. CDR3 coding DNA: TGCGCCAGCAGCTTGGCTCTAGCTACCTTTAGGACCGGGGAGCTGTTTTTT. Translated, it gives CASSLALATFRTGELFF.

In its sample, this clone was seen a few times. The chain recombines TRBV7-8 with TRBJ1-1, with 10 bases lining up with TRBD1. This CDR3 is 14 amino acids long. V gave up 4 bases and J gave up 3 bases; unmatched junction bases: 2. Germline values: CDR1 SGHVS, CDR2 FQNEAQ. The CDR3 here is CASSWTGGDTEAFF. The CDR3, as DNA: TGTGCCAGCAGCTGGACAGGGGGTGACACTGAAGCTTTCTTT.